This T cell receptor (beta chain) was observed in a study of human T cells and chemical hapten exposure. Study at large: The sensitizer, 2% DPC, was used on around 2 cm by around 2 cm of upper inner arm skin.

The CDR3 runs 16 residues. V dropped 3 bases and J dropped 3 bases, with 20 bases sitting between them. The germline gives CDR1 SQVTM, CDR2 ANQGSEA. To note about this clonotype: Its antigen is as yet unknown.

General observations from the study: With patch test score, the counts of PT1 expanded TCRs showed a positive correlation.

The time point here: patch test 3, about 24 weeks after DPC sensitization. Stated treatment: therapeutic diphenylcyclopropenone sensitization with weekly scalp DPC. TCRdb ran MiXCR on the RACE reads and lists one entry per CDR3 protein. This table has approximately 97,000 distinct CDR3 sequences, 25% to 30% appearing once. The receptor was derived from a man aged 35 to 55 with alopecia areata. Some clones in this sample may be carry-over from other donors' samples. The V and J genes are TRBV29-1 and TRBJ1-1, with D unclear. Sequencing used whole blood, obtained in connection with sensitization to the hapten diphenylcyclopropenone (DPC). The CDR3 DNA sequence: TGCAGCGTTGAGGTTAAGTACGGGGTGGGTGACACTGAAGCTTTCTTT. It codes for CSVEVKYGVGDTEAFF. Together with reference TRBV29-1 and TRBJ1-1, the CDR3 gives the full variable domain: SAVISQKPSRDICQRGTSLTIQCQVDSQVTMMFWYRQQPGQSLTLIATANQGSEATYESGFVIDKFPISRPNLTFSTLTVSNMSPEDSSIYLCSVEVKYGVGDTEAFFGQGTRLTVV.